These 18 T cell receptor beta chains came from one sample sequenced in a study of beta chain features in type 1 diabetes. Reverse transcribing all isolated RNA meant expressed TCRB transcripts were sequenced. Assay used: immunoSEQ multiplex PCR; TCRdb lists only in-frame clones, some missing. There are a few hundred thousand clones in the sample; about 11% occur only once, and 0.015% lies in the top ten. Sequenced sample: naive CD4+ T cells from blood. These TCRs come from a woman between 25 and 40 years old in good health.

This clone was observed a few times. The CDR3 DNA sequence: TGTGCCAGCAGCTCCCTTTTCACAGATACGCAGTATTTT. Residues: CASSSLFTDTQYF. The chain has TRBV7-2 and TRBJ2-3; D not resolved. The CDR3 totals 13 residues. Germline V gene sequence: CDR1 SGHTA, CDR2 FQGNSA. The V and J ends lost 4 bases and 2 bases respectively, with 7 bases between them.

This clone was found a few times. This rearrangement joins TRBV19 to TRBJ2-1; maybe TRBD1 (6 bases). Per germline, CDR1 LNHDA and CDR2 SQIVND (reference sequence). This CDR3 contains 14 residues. Trimming cost V 7 bases and J 6 bases, with 16 bases left between them. As DNA, the CDR3 is TGTGCCAGTACCGACAGGACTCCCGCCAATGAGCAGTTCTTC. Residues: CASTDRTPANEQFF.

This clone was detected a few times. CDR3: CASGVVGYTF. CDR3 nucleotides: TGTGCCTCAGGGGTCGTTGGCTACACCTTC. The V call is TRBV30, the J call TRBJ1-2, with a possible D match to TRBD1 (6 bases). V shed 7 bases and J shed 7 bases, with 10 bases lying between them. The CDR3 sequence is 10 residues long. Germline V lookup: CDR1 GTSNPN, CDR2 SVGIG (reference sequence).

V usage is TRBV27 and J usage is TRBJ2-1; 7 bases are shared with TRBD2. Per germline, CDR1 MNHEY and CDR2 SMNVEV (reference sequence). CDR3 length equals 16 residues. V lost 5 bases and J lost 0; bases outside the gene matches: 7. The DNA of the CDR3 is TGTGCCAGCAGTCCCGTGGGGGGGTCCTCCTACAATGAGCAGTTCTTC. Protein: CASSPVGGSSYNEQFF.

This clone was picked up a small number of times. V usage is TRBV6-6 and J usage is TRBJ2-1; D remains unclear. The length of the CDR3 is 14 residues. Germline V gene data show CDR1 as MNHNY and CDR2 as SVGAGI (reference sequence). Trimming removed 5 bases at V and 5 bases at J, with 13 bases between. The CDR3 loop is CASSSPLEHNEQFF. Here the CDR3 DNA reads TGTGCCAGCAGTAGTCCCTTAGAGCACAATGAGCAGTTCTTC.

V usage is TRBV5-1 and J usage is TRBJ2-3; TRBD2 matches at 10 bases. The germline V gene encodes CDR1 SGHRS and CDR2 YFSETQ. The CDR3 has 17 residues. Trimming cost V 4 bases and J 2 bases; bases outside gene matches: 10. The CDR3 DNA follows: TGCGCCAGCAGCCCAGACGGACTAGCGGATAACACAGATACGCAGTATTTT. This encodes CASSPDGLADNTDTQYF.

This clone has more than one count but fewer than ten. This sequence joins TRBV27 and TRBJ2-7; D may be TRBD1 (6 bases). Germline loops: CDR1 MNHEY, CDR2 SMNVEV (reference sequence). V was pared by 8 bases and J by 2 bases, with 13 bases between. The CDR3 has 13 residues. DNA of the CDR3: TGTGCCAGCGGCCGGGACATGACCTACGAGCAGTACTTC. Protein: CASGRDMTYEQYF.

The CDR3 reads CASRDTRRPAGETQYF. The CDR3 coding sequence is TGTGCGAGCCGCGATACGCGGCGTCCGGCGGGGGAGACCCAGTACTTC. The V and J genes are TRBV28 and TRBJ2-5; weak D call: TRBD2 (6 bases). The CDR3 is 16 residues long. The germline V gene has CDR1 MDHEN and CDR2 SYDVKM.

The chain couples TRBV5-4 to TRBJ2-7; a weak D match, TRBD1 (6 bases). The CDR3 runs to 14 residues. The V gene's germline CDR1 is SGHNT and CDR2 YYREEE (reference sequence). V was clipped by 4 bases and J by 6 bases, with 17 bases between them. CDR3 in DNA: TGTGCCAGCAGCCAAGATGGGACATTCTCCGAGCAGTACTTC. It codes for CASSQDGTFSEQYF.

This clone was counted between two and nine times. This sequence joins TRBV7-8 and TRBJ2-5; 9 positions agree with TRBD2. From germline, CDR1 is SGHVS and CDR2 FQNEAQ. This CDR3 is built from 16 residues. The junction had 9 bases not matched to a gene; V was cut back by 5 bases and J by 2 bases. The CDR3 is CASSPSSGTLQETQYF. In DNA form, the CDR3 reads TGTGCCAGCAGCCCCTCTAGCGGGACCTTGCAAGAGACCCAGTACTTC.

A few counts support this clone. This chain connects TRBV27 to TRBJ1-1; tentative D call: TRBD1 (5 bases). The CDR3 spans 12 residues. Between the trimmed V and J ends, which lost 5 bases and 10 bases, there was a span of 14 bases. Germline CDR1 is MNHEY and CDR2 is SMNVEV (reference sequence). For the CDR3, the DNA is TGTGCCAGCAGTCCGCAGGGAAGGGCAGCTTTCTTT. Its translation is CASSPQGRAAFF.

The chain links TRBV7-3 to TRBJ2-2, with 7 bases lining up with TRBD1. Per germline, CDR1 SGHTA and CDR2 FQGTGA. The ends lost 5 bases at V and 7 bases at J; junction bases unmatched: 7. The CDR3 consists of 14 residues. The CDR3 DNA reads as TGTGCCAGCAGCACGGGACAGAACCACGGGGAGCTGTTTTTT. Protein: CASSTGQNHGELFF.

There are a few counts of this clone. The chain carries TRBV6-1 and TRBJ2-3; D perhaps matches TRBD2 (5 bases). The germline V and J ends were trimmed by 6 bases and 5 bases, with 12 bases remaining between them. The CDR3 consists of 13 residues. Looked up from germline, CDR1 is MNHNS and CDR2 is SASEGT. Written as DNA, the CDR3 is TGTGCCAGCAGACCGATCAGCGGAGATACGCAGTATTTT. Translated, it gives CASRPISGDTQYF.

This clone was observed a handful of times. CDR3 coding DNA: TGTGCCAGCTCAGCAGGGGCGAAGGAGACCCAGTACTTC. Translated, it gives CASSAGAKETQYF. The chain uses TRBV18 and TRBJ2-5; tentative D call: TRBD1 (6 bases). The germline V gene has CDR1 KGHSH and CDR2 LQKENI. The CDR3 is 13 amino acids. V was pared by 5 bases and J by 5 bases, with 12 bases between. The complete variable domain, with remaining parts taken from reference TRBV18 and TRBJ2-5, reads NAGVMQNPRHLVRRRGQEARLRCSPMKGHSHVYWYRQLPEEGLKFMVYLQKENIIDESGMPKERFSAEFPKEGPSILRIQQVVRGDSAAYFCASSAGAKETQYFGPGTRLLVL.

V and J are TRBV6-5 and TRBJ2-7, with TRBD2 identical over 10 bases. Germline V gene sequence: CDR1 MNHEY, CDR2 SVGAGI. The CDR3 is made up of 12 amino acids. The junction had 1 base not matched to a gene; V was cut back by 10 bases and J by 1 base. CDR3 DNA: TGTGCCACTAGCGGGAGTTCCTACGAGCAGTACTTC. It codes for CATSGSSYEQYF.

J is TRBJ2-5 and V is TRBV5-4; 9 nucleotides line up with TRBD1. The CDR3 extends over 15 amino acids. V lost 5 bases to trimming and J lost 2 bases; unmatched junction nucleotides: 7. Per germline, CDR1 SGHNT and CDR2 YYREEE (reference sequence). The CDR3 spells CASSRTGTGQETQYF. The CDR3 region has the DNA TGTGCCAGCAGTCGAACCGGGACAGGGCAAGAGACCCAGTACTTC.

The sample holds a few counts of this clone. The chain carries TRBV7-2 and TRBJ2-7; the match to TRBD1 covers 10 bases. The CDR3 totals 15 residues. J gave up 1 base and V 6 bases, and 6 bases lay outside the gene matches. Germline V gives CDR1 SGHTA, CDR2 FQGNSA. The CDR3 DNA sequence: TGTGCCAGCAGTTACCCGGGACAGGGGTCCTACGAGCAGTACTTC. It yields the protein CASSYPGQGSYEQYF.

This clone came up a few times. The chain uses TRBV29-1 and TRBJ1-1; TRBD1 agrees at 7 bases. The germline CDR1 and CDR2 sequences are SQVTM and ANQGSEA. The CDR3 consists of 10 residues. Trimming at V came to 5 bases and at J to 8 bases, leaving 2 bases not matched to a gene. CDR3 sequence: CSVRDSEAFF. The CDR3 DNA sequence: TGCAGCGTTAGGGACAGCGAAGCTTTCTTT. Full variable domain (outside the CDR3, taken from reference TRBV29-1 and TRBJ1-1): SAVISQKPSRDICQRGTSLTIQCQVDSQVTMMFWYRQQPGQSLTLIATANQGSEATYESGFVIDKFPISRPNLTFSTLTVSNMSPEDSSIYLCSVRDSEAFFGQGTRLTVV.